This TCR beta chain originates from a study of T cells in Graves' hyperthyroidism and ophthalmopathy. Study-wide results and limits: Most thyroid clonotypes that were expanded above 0.001 also turned up in blood.

Amplification yielded TCR beta CDR3 regions, with RNA transcripts as the source. The HTBI primer set served for first-round RT-PCR of the TCR CDR3. TCRdb reprocessed the multiplex PCR reads with MiXCR, giving one entry per CDR3 protein. Here the sample spans 340,000 or so distinct CDR3 sequences, 16% being singletons. In its sample, this clonotype was seen many times. Its antigen is unknown. Sequencing was carried out using blood. The receptor's source is a man aged 25-40 years with Graves' hyperthyroidism.

CDR3 DNA sequence: TGCGCCAGCAGCCCAACTCCAGCTGGGGACACAGATACGCAGTATTTT. It specifies CASSPTPAGDTDTQYF. The rearrangement links TRBV5-1 to TRBJ2-3, with unresolved D. Germline-derived CDR1 and CDR2 are SGHRS and YFSETQ. V gave up 4 bases and J gave up 2 bases, with 17 bases separating them. This CDR3 comprises 16 residues.